This TCR beta chain was recorded in a study of OX40 agonist ivuxolimab in advanced cancers. Background on the study: Cancers in dose escalation were hepatocellular, melanoma, renal cell and head and neck. Treatment received earlier with anti-PD-1, anti-PD-L1 or anti-CTLA-4 agents was allowed, and over 30% had some.

Points from the study as a whole: Still undetermined is the antigen specificity of the expanded peripheral T cells. Near-lowest levels of clonal expansion characterized partial responders at 0.1-3.0 mg/kg.

Concerning this clone itself: Its antigen is currently unknown.

Clones were read by immunoSEQ multiplex PCR, and TCRdb kept only the in-frame ones, dropping some. The sample shows 42,000 or so clones, roughly 90% of them seen only once. Sequenced here: CD4+ or CD8+ T cells sorted from blood, sampled in a trial of the OX40 agonist ivuxolimab. This receptor was taken from an adult with an advanced solid tumor such as melanoma, head and neck, liver or kidney cancer.

The CDR3 sequence: CASSLPGGGLSEQFF. The DNA for the CDR3 is TGTGCCAGCAGCCTCCCCGGGGGGGGTCTAAGTGAGCAGTTCTTC. The chain employs TRBV5-6 and TRBJ2-1, with TRBD2 matching 8 bases. This CDR3 contains 15 residues. Looked up from germline, CDR1 is SGHDT and CDR2 is YYEEEE. V was clipped by 4 bases and J by 9 bases; unmatched bases: 12.